These 32 T cell receptor beta chains were sequenced from one sample in a study of vaccination effects on CD4 cells after COVID-19 (dated by TCRdb to 2022 to 2024). In the ViraFEST assay, PBMC were stimulated with viral peptide pools, and antigen-specific CD4+ T cell clonotypes were then identified by expansion using TCR sequencing. After less than 13 days of culture, CD4+ T cells were isolated with the EasySep CD4+ T cell isolation kit. Their cognate antigens are unknown. Library preparation used the immunoSEQ multiplex PCR assay. Held by TCRdb, this immuneACCESS table contains in-frame sequences only and omits some clones. Under half of the omission traces to an unresolved V gene where checked; the cause of the rest is unknown. The sample table records about 20,000 clones; 70% of these occur just once. The ten largest make up about 16% of the sample. The source material was CD4+ T cells from PBMCs cultured with HCoV-229E spike peptides, sampled before COVID-19 vaccination. What this sample's cell subset or site label stands for: HCoV-229E spike overlapping peptide pool stimulation. The origin of the receptors is a human donor who received a COVID-19 vaccine.

The chain links TRBV28 to TRBJ2-3; weak D call: TRBD1 (5 bases). The V end lost 8 bases, the J end lost 3 bases, and 15 bases lay between the germline ends. This CDR3 comprises 14 residues. Germline V gives CDR1 MDHEN, CDR2 SYDVKM. The CDR3 coding sequence is TGTGCCAGCCAACTGGGGCGGAAGACAGATACGCAGTATTTT. This codes for CASQLGRKTDTQYF.

Written as DNA, the CDR3 is TGCGCCAGCAGGCGCGACAGGGTCCAAGAGACCCAGTACTTC. This sequence encodes CASRRDRVQETQYF. The V call is TRBV5-1, the J call TRBJ2-5, with 7 bases identical to TRBD1. The CDR3 totals 14 residues. The ends lost 5 bases at V and 1 base at J; junction bases unmatched: 5. Germline values: CDR1 SGHRS, CDR2 YFSETQ.

The chain combines TRBV5-3 with TRBJ1-2; D gene unclear. TRBV5-3 falls under the ORF class, with uncertain function. CDR3 length equals 15 residues. V lost 5 bases, J lost 4 bases, and 18 bases lay in between. Here the CDR3 DNA reads TGTGCCAGAAGACACCTCAGCCCCTCGGTCTATGGCTACACCTTC. This sequence encodes CARRHLSPSVYGYTF.

The rearrangement uses TRBV19 and TRBJ1-2, with a tentative D call TRBD1 (5 bases). Germline V gives CDR1 LNHDA, CDR2 SQIVND (reference sequence). The CDR3 totals 13 residues. The V gene lost 8 bases and the J gene lost 1 base, with 11 bases spanning the gap. The CDR3 bases are TGTGCCAGTGCCGTAGACAGTAACTATGGCTACACCTTC. The encoded protein is CASAVDSNYGYTF.

This clone has more than one count but fewer than ten. The chain joins TRBV25-1 to TRBJ2-2, with TRBD1 as a possible D gene (6 bases). This CDR3 has 14 amino acids. Germline-derived CDR1 and CDR2 are MGHDK and SYGVNS. The ends were cut back, 5 bases at V and 2 bases at J, with 9 bases in the middle. CDR3: CASSRDTNTGELFF. In nucleotides, the CDR3 is TGTGCCAGCAGTCGGGACACTAACACCGGGGAGCTGTTTTTT. The whole variable domain, filled in from reference TRBV25-1 and TRBJ2-2, reads EADIYQTPRYLVIGTGKKITLECSQTMGHDKMYWYQQDPGMELHLIHYSYGVNSTEKGDLSSESTVSRIRTEHFPLTLESARPSHTSQYLCASSRDTNTGELFFGEGSRLTVL.

V is TRBV7-9 and J is TRBJ2-3; possible D gene TRBD2, 6 bases. CDR1 and CDR2 (germline): SEHNR, FQNEAQ (reference sequence). V lost 5 bases and J lost 2, with 14 bases in between. The CDR3 contains 15 residues. The CDR3 DNA is TGTGCCAGCAGCCCGGGAGATCTAATCACAGATACGCAGTATTTT. Its protein is CASSPGDLITDTQYF. Variable domain in full (rest from reference TRBV7-9 and TRBJ2-3): DTGVSQNPRHKITKRGQNVTFRCDPISEHNRLYWYRQTLGQGPEFLTYFQNEAQLEKSRLLSDRFSAERPKGSFSTLEIQRTEQGDSAMYLCASSPGDLITDTQYFGPGTRLTVL.

The chain links TRBV24-1 to TRBJ2-3; no clear D gene. Germline CDR1 reads KGHDR; CDR2 reads SFDVKD. V lost 4 bases, J lost 0 bases, and 7 bases lay in between. The CDR3 has 14 amino acids. DNA for the CDR3: TGTGCCACCAGTGACTCCAGTAGCACAGATACGCAGTATTTT. Its protein is CATSDSSSTDTQYF.

This clone was seen only once. This chain connects TRBV7-2 to TRBJ2-1; TRBD1 might be the D (6 bases). CDR1 is SGHTA, CDR2 FQGNSA, per germline. This CDR3 region has 12 residues. Trimming took 3 bases from V and 10 from J, leaving 10 bases between them. This CDR3 is CASSFPDREQFF. The DNA for the CDR3 is TGTGCCAGCAGCTTTCCCGACAGGGAGCAGTTCTTC.

This clone was seen a few times. This rearrangement joins TRBV6-5 to TRBJ2-2; maybe TRBD1 (5 bases). CDR3 length: 15 amino acids. V was trimmed by 2 bases and J by 0 bases, leaving 7 bases between them. Germline values: CDR1 MNHEY, CDR2 SVGAGI. The CDR3 sequence is CASSYSRANTGELFF. CDR3 sequence (DNA): TGTGCCAGCAGTTACAGCAGGGCGAACACCGGGGAGCTGTTTTTT.

The chain joins TRBV5-4 to TRBJ1-2, with D maybe TRBD1 (5 bases). Looked up from germline, CDR1 is SGHNT and CDR2 is YYREEE (reference sequence). V lost 0 bases and J 4 bases, leaving 10 bases between the germline ends. The CDR3 is made up of 14 amino acids. This chain's CDR3 is CASSLVGVAYGYTF. DNA of the CDR3: TGTGCCAGCAGCTTGGTGGGGGTGGCCTATGGCTACACCTTC.

The V and J genes are TRBV29-1 and TRBJ2-3, with TRBD1 as a possible D gene (7 bases). Germline V gene lookup returns CDR1 SQVTM and CDR2 ANQGSEA. This CDR3 comprises 15 residues. V was trimmed by 5 bases and J by 2 bases, leaving 17 bases between them. This CDR3 is CSVSTGDSLTDTQYF. CDR3 bases: TGCAGCGTTTCTACGGGGGACAGCCTCACAGATACGCAGTATTTT.

CDR3 loop: CASSPHWERRSYEQYF. CDR3 in DNA: TGTGCCAGCAGCCCACACTGGGAGCGTCGCTCCTACGAGCAGTACTTC. The gene calls are TRBV7-8 and TRBJ2-7; D possibly corresponds to TRBD2 (5 bases). Trimming removed 5 bases from V and 0 bases from J, with 17 bases in between. Germline-derived CDR1 and CDR2 are SGHVS and FQNEAQ. This CDR3 region has 16 residues.

Concerning this clone: Additional DNA sequences in this sample encode the identical CDR3. The gene calls are TRBV27 and TRBJ1-1; D not resolved. The CDR3 extends over 13 amino acids. The ends were cut back, 4 bases at V and 4 bases at J, with 10 bases in the middle. Germline CDR1 reads MNHEY; CDR2 reads SMNVEV (reference sequence). CDR3 residues: CASSSQGRTEAFF. The CDR3 DNA reads as TGTGCCAGCAGTTCGCAAGGGCGCACTGAAGCTTTCTTT.

V and J are TRBV6-1 and TRBJ1-2; D call uncertain. V lost 2 bases to trimming and J lost 8 bases, with 21 bases between them. CDR3 length equals 16 residues. Germline assignment: CDR1 MNHNS and CDR2 SASEGT. CDR3 DNA sequence: TGTGCCAGCAGTGAAAGTGAGGACGGAGCTCAGTACGGCTACACCTTC. This encodes CASSESEDGAQYGYTF.

The chain joins TRBV30 to TRBJ2-7, with 9 bases fitting TRBD1. CDR1 is GTSNPN and CDR2 is SVGIG in the germline V gene (reference sequence). The CDR3 covers 13 residues. V lost 3 bases and J lost 5; bases outside the gene matches: 5. The CDR3 sequence is CAWSRDRANEQYF. In DNA, the CDR3 is TGTGCCTGGAGCCGGGACAGGGCCAACGAGCAGTACTTC.

The chain joins TRBV7-9 to TRBJ1-5; D is perhaps TRBD1 (5 bases). Trimming pared 5 bases from V and 6 bases from J, leaving 14 bases between. Germline V gives CDR1 SEHNR, CDR2 FQNEAQ (reference sequence). The CDR3 runs to 14 residues. In DNA form, the CDR3 reads TGTGCCAGCAGCCACCGCGGGGCGGCTCAGCCCCAGCATTTT. Translation: CASSHRGAAQPQHF.

The CDR3 sequence is CASSLTDSSQPQHF. The DNA for the CDR3 is TGTGCCAGTAGTCTAACCGACAGTAGTCAGCCCCAGCATTTT. The chain joins TRBV19 to TRBJ1-5; D might be TRBD1 (5 bases). Looked up from germline, CDR1 is LNHDA and CDR2 is SQIVND (reference sequence). V shed 5 bases and J shed 6 bases, with 14 bases lying between them. This CDR3 contains 14 residues. The complete variable domain, with remaining parts taken from reference TRBV19 and TRBJ1-5, reads DGGITQSPKYLFRKEGQNVTLSCEQNLNHDAMYWYRQDPGQGLRLIYYSQIVNDFQKGDIAEGYSVSREKKESFPLTVTSAQKNPTAFYLCASSLTDSSQPQHFGDGTRLSIL.

The V and J genes are TRBV5-1 and TRBJ2-7; 12 bases are shared with TRBD2. The CDR3 length is 17 residues. Germline V gene sequence: CDR1 SGHRS, CDR2 YFSETQ. V lost 3 bases and J lost 1; bases outside the gene matches: 8. The CDR3 sequence: CASSSSLAGGKSYEQYF. CDR3 nucleotides: TGCGCCAGCAGCTCATCACTAGCGGGGGGTAAGTCCTACGAGCAGTACTTC.

The V gene is TRBV7-2, the J gene TRBJ2-6; 8 nucleotides match TRBD2. In germline, CDR1 is SGHTA, CDR2 FQGNSA. With 6 bases clipped from V and 2 bases from J, the junction kept 12 bases outside the gene matches. This CDR3 is 18 amino acids long. The CDR3 DNA sequence: TGTGCCAGCAGTCGTACCGGGACTAGATCACCTGGGGCCAACGTCCTGACTTTC. The encoded protein is CASSRTGTRSPGANVLTF.

Only one count was recorded for this clone. The V call is TRBV11-2, the J call TRBJ1-1; D not certain. The V gene's germline CDR1 is SGHAT and CDR2 FQNNGV. This CDR3 region has 14 residues. Trimming shortened V by 2 bases and J by 1 base, and 8 bases separated the two germline ends. CDR3 sequence: CASSLLLGNTEAFF. CDR3 bases: TGTGCCAGCAGCTTACTGCTAGGGAACACTGAAGCTTTCTTT.

V is TRBV20-1 and J is TRBJ2-3; TRBD2 might be the D (6 bases). Germline V lookup: CDR1 DFQATT, CDR2 SNEGSKA (reference sequence). V was shortened by 3 bases and J by 13 bases, with 23 bases between the two germline ends. CDR3 length equals 14 residues. In nucleotides, the CDR3 is TGCAGTGCTAGTTATAGGAGGGGAACCCTGGAGGAGTATTTT. Amino acids: CSASYRRGTLEEYF.

The chain couples TRBV12-3 or TRBV12-4 to TRBJ1-1; D remains ambiguous. The CDR3 has 11 amino acids. V was shortened by 6 bases and J by 10 bases, with 12 bases between the two germline ends. CDR3 protein: CASSNRLRAFF. In DNA, the CDR3 is TGTGCCAGCAGCAACCGACTCCGAGCTTTCTTT.

The chain joins TRBV27 to TRBJ1-4; TRBD1 might be the D (6 bases). CDR1 is MNHEY and CDR2 is SMNVEV in the germline V gene (reference sequence). V was shortened by 2 bases and J by 0 bases, with 16 bases between the two germline ends. The CDR3 runs 18 residues. CDR3 sequence reads: CASSLAYRAHSTNEKLFF. The CDR3 DNA reads as TGTGCCAGCAGTTTAGCCTACAGGGCACACTCAACTAATGAAAAACTGTTTTTT.

CDR3: CASSWATGSSTDTQYF. Here the CDR3 DNA reads TGTGCCAGCAGCTGGGCGACTGGATCAAGCACAGATACGCAGTATTTT. The rearrangement joins TRBV5-4 to TRBJ2-3; unclear D gene. The length of the CDR3 is 16 residues. Germline loops: CDR1 SGHNT, CDR2 YYREEE (reference sequence). The germline V and J ends were trimmed by 3 bases and 0 bases, with 14 bases remaining between them. The full variable domain, its missing parts supplied by reference TRBV5-4 and TRBJ2-3, is ETGVTQSPTHLIKTRGQQVTLRCSSQSGHNTVSWYQQALGQGPQFIFQYYREEENGRGNFPPRFSGLQFPNYSSELNVNALELDDSALYLCASSWATGSSTDTQYFGPGTRLTVL.

The chain links TRBV19 to TRBJ2-2; 10 nucleotides match TRBD1. This CDR3 comprises 15 residues. The germline V gene has CDR1 LNHDA and CDR2 SQIVND (reference sequence). J was trimmed by 5 bases and V by 7 bases; bases with no gene match: 7. The CDR3 DNA reads TGTGCCAGTACGTTCGCGGACAGGGGGACCGGGGAGCTGTTTTTT. Translation gives CASTFADRGTGELFF.

The chain combines TRBV6-5 with TRBJ1-1, with D possibly TRBD1 on 5 matching bases. The CDR3 totals 14 residues. Trimming cost V 6 bases and J 1 base, with 12 bases left between them. Germline values: CDR1 MNHEY, CDR2 SVGAGI. CDR3 residues: CASSRSGANTEAFF. CDR3 coding DNA: TGTGCCAGCAGCCGAAGTGGGGCGAACACTGAAGCTTTCTTT.

The gene calls are TRBV5-6 and TRBJ1-1; D uncertain. This CDR3 has 15 residues. V was clipped by 2 bases and J by 0 bases, with 11 bases between them. The germline V gene has CDR1 SGHDT and CDR2 YYEEEE. The CDR3 bases are TGTGCCAGCAGCTTAGCTGGGGTGATGAACACTGAAGCTTTCTTT. Translating it yields CASSLAGVMNTEAFF.

This clone has just one count. The V gene is TRBV6-5, the J gene TRBJ1-5, with a possible D match to TRBD1 (6 bases). The V gene lost 6 bases and the J gene lost 4 bases, with 7 bases spanning the gap. CDR3 size: 12 residues. Germline-derived CDR1 and CDR2 are MNHEY and SVGAGI. As DNA, the CDR3 is TGTGCCAGCAGACAGGGTAATCAGCCCCAGCATTTT. Protein: CASRQGNQPQHF.

The V and J genes are TRBV3-1 (or the pseudogene TRBV3-2) and TRBJ2-4; D gene unclear. The CDR3 has 14 residues. The germline V gene has CDR1 LGHDT and CDR2 YNNKEL (reference sequence). Trimming pared 2 bases from V and 0 bases from J, leaving 5 bases between. The CDR3 DNA follows: TGTGCCAGCAGCCAAAGGGAAGCCAAAAACATTCAGTACTTC. Protein sequence: CASSQREAKNIQYF.

This CDR3 reads CSSDEGYGYTF. The CDR3 bases are TGCAGTTCCGACGAGGGCTATGGCTACACCTTC. V usage is TRBV29-1 and J usage is TRBJ1-2; no firm D call. Looked up from germline, CDR1 is SQVTM and CDR2 is ANQGSEA. The CDR3 contains 11 residues.

The CDR3, as DNA: TGTGCCAGCAGCTTGTTCCTGCGGGAGGCCTCAGATACGCAGTATTTT. Residues: CASSLFLREASDTQYF. The rearrangement joins TRBV11-2 to TRBJ2-3, with TRBD2 matching over 8 bases. Trimming took 3 bases from V and 4 from J; bases not matched to a gene: 9. In germline, CDR1 is SGHAT, CDR2 FQNNGV. The CDR3 loop spans 16 amino acids.

The rearrangement uses TRBV5-5 and TRBJ1-1, with 8 bases aligning to TRBD1. The CDR3 consists of 14 residues. The germline gives CDR1 SGHKS, CDR2 YYEKEE (reference sequence). V gave up 1 base and J gave up 4 bases; unmatched junction bases: 3. CDR3 protein: CASSLFTGGTEAFF. As DNA, the CDR3 is TGTGCCAGCAGCTTGTTTACAGGGGGCACTGAAGCTTTCTTT.